This T cell receptor (beta chain) was obtained from a study of blood T cells in healthy people across ages. The CDR3 runs to 12 residues. Per germline, CDR1 DFQATT and CDR2 SNEGSKA (reference sequence). In this sample, this clonotype turned up a few times. Antigen: not known. Study-level points and caveats: Strong correlation existed between TCR beta diversity and naive T cell percentage.

The second PCR ran about 6 to 12 cycles with a sample-barcoded 5' primer and J-beta primers. A 12-random-nucleotide template-switch adaptor tagged each cDNA molecule. A single record per CDR3 protein comes from TCRdb applying MiXCR to the 5' RACE reads. The sample has hundreds of thousands of distinct CDR3 sequences, less than 25% seen once. The same sample was also used in a study of T cells of mothers and their children. That source notes: None of the identified T cell clones proved to be persistent microchimeric clones.

This TCR was sampled from a boy between 10 and 17 years old in good health. The rearrangement joins TRBV20-1 to TRBJ2-5, with TRBD1 matching over 8 bases. The J call may be in error: the DNA end matches TRBJ2-7 better. The sample consisted of blood. The CDR3 loop is CSAKSGGGEQYF. DNA of the CDR3: TGCAGTGCTAAGTCAGGGGGCGGCGAGCAGTACTTC.